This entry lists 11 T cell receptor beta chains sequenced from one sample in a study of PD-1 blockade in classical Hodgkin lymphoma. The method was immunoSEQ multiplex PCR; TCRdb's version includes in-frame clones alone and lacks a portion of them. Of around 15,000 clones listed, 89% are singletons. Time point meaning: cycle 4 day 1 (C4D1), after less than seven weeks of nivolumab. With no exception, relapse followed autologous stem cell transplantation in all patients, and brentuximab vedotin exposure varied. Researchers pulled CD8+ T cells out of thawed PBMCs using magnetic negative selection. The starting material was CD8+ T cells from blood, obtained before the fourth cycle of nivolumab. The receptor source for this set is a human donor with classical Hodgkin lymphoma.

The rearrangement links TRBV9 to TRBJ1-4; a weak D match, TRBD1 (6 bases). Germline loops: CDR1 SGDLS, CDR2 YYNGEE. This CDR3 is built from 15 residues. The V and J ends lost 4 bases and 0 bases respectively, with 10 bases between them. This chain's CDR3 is CASSPGTSTNEKLFF. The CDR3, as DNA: TGTGCCAGCAGCCCAGGGACATCAACTAATGAAAAACTGTTTTTT.

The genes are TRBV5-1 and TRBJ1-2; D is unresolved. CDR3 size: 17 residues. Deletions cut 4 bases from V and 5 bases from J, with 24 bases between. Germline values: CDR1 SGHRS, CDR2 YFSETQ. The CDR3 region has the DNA TGCGCCAGCAGCCCCCCAGCCGACATCCCGGGGTGGTATGGCTACACCTTC. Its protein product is CASSPPADIPGWYGYTF.

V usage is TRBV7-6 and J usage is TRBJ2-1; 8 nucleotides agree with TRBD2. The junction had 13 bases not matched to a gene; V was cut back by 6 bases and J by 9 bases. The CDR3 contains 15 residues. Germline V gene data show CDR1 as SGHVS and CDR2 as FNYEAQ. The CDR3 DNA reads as TGTGCCAGCAGTTCTACGGGAGGGCCAGGGAGTGAGCAGTTCTTC. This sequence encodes CASSSTGGPGSEQFF.

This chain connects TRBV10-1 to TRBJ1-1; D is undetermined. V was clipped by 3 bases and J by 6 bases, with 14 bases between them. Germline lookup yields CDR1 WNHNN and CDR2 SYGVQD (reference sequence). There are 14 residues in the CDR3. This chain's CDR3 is CASSDDPVGAEAFF. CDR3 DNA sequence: TGCGCCAGCAGTGATGACCCCGTGGGCGCTGAAGCTTTCTTT.

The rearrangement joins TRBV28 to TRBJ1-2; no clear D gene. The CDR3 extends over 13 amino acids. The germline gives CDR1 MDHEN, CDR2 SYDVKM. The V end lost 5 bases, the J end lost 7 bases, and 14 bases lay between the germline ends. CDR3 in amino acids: CASSRTVKFGYTF. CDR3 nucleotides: TGTGCCAGCAGTCGGACGGTGAAGTTTGGCTACACCTTC.

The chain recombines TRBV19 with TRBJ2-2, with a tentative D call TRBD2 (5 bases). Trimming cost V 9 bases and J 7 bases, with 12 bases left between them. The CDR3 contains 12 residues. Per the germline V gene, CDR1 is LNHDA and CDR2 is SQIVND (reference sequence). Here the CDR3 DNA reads TGTGCCAGCGCATGGGGAGACGGGGAGCTGTTTTTT. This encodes CASAWGDGELFF.

CDR3 amino acids: CASIHPYEQYF. CDR3 in DNA: TGTGCCAGTATCCATCCGTACGAGCAGTACTTC. The gene calls are TRBV19 and TRBJ2-7; no definite D call. The CDR3 contains 11 residues. Germline V lookup: CDR1 LNHDA, CDR2 SQIVND (reference sequence). The V gene lost 7 bases and the J gene lost 4 bases, with 8 bases spanning the gap.

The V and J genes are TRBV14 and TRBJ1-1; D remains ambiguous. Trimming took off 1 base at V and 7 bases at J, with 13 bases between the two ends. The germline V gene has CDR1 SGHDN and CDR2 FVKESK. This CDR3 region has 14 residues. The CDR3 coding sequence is TGTGCCAGCAGCCAAGCGTATTCCAGGTATGAAGCTTTCTTT. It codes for CASSQAYSRYEAFF.

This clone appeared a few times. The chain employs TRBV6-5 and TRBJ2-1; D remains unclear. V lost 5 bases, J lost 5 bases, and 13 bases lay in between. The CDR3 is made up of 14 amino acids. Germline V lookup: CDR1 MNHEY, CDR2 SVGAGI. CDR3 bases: TGTGCCAGCAGTCTATACAAGGAAAACAATGAGCAGTTCTTC. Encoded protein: CASSLYKENNEQFF.

In DNA, the CDR3 is TGTGCCAGCAGTTCAGGGTTGAACACTGAAGCTTTCTTT. Amino acids: CASSSGLNTEAFF. V usage is TRBV28 and J usage is TRBJ1-1; D is perhaps TRBD1 (5 bases). Germline CDR1 and CDR2: MDHEN and SYDVKM. The CDR3 sequence is 13 residues long. Deletions cut 4 bases from V and 0 bases from J, with 6 bases between.

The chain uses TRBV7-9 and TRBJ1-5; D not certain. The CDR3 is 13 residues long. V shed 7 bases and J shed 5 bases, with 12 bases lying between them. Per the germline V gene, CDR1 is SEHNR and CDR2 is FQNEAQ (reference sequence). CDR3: CASTERADQPQHF. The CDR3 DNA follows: TGTGCCAGCACTGAGAGGGCGGATCAGCCCCAGCATTTT.